Listed below are T cell receptor beta chains from one sample, sequenced in a study of cytomegalovirus exposure and HLA in healthy donors. Assay: immunoSEQ multiplex PCR; the TCRdb copy retains only in-frame clones and omits some. The sample shows roughly 200,000 clones, about four fifths of them seen only once. Sequenced input: PBMCs. The receptor source for this set is a man aged 25 to 45 in good health and CMV-seronegative. Each CDR3 is given with its conserved first and last residue. The D gene is left open where the match is weak. Not all rows give a size; the values are once, few, many and, for expanded clones, a class.

size: NA
J: TRBJ2-5
D: TRBD1
V: TRBV6-5
DNA: TGTGCCAGCAGAAGGGGACAGCCTTTCCAAGAGACCCAGTACTTC
CDR3: CASRRGQPFQETQYF

size: NA
J: TRBJ1-4
D: NA
V: TRBV5-1
DNA: TGCGCCAGCAGCTTAGAAACAAATGAAAAACTGTTTTTT
CDR3: CASSLETNEKLFF

size: NA
J: TRBJ2-2
D: TRBD2
V: TRBV28
DNA: TGTGCCAGCAGTGGACTAGCGGGGGGGCTTTGGTACACCGGGGAGCTGTTTTTT
CDR3: CASSGLAGGLWYTGELFF

size: NA
J: TRBJ2-7
D: NA
V: TRBV2
DNA: TGTGCCAGCAGTGGTTCCTTAGCAGGGCGGTACGAGCAGTACTTC
CDR3: CASSGSLAGRYEQYF

size: once
J: TRBJ1-5
D: TRBD1
V: TRBV19
DNA: TGTGCCAGTAGTATCAGGGGGGATCAGCCCCAGCATTTT
CDR3: CASSIRGDQPQHF

size: NA
J: TRBJ2-7
D: NA
V: TRBV28
DNA: TGTGCCAGCAGCTCTGCAACAGGGCCCTCGGAGTACGAGCAGTACTTC
CDR3: CASSSATGPSEYEQYF

size: once
J: TRBJ2-2
D: TRBD1
V: TRBV6-4
DNA: TGTGCCAGCAGTTACACAGGGGCACCCGGGGAGCCGTTTTTT
CDR3: CASSYTGAPGEPFF

size: NA
J: TRBJ1-2
D: NA
V: TRBV7-9
DNA: TGTTCCAGCAGCTTTACAGCCACATATGGCTACACCTTC
CDR3: CSSSFTATYGYTF

size: NA
J: TRBJ2-7
D: TRBD1
V: TRBV4-2
DNA: TGTGCCAGCAGCCAGAGGACAGGGGGGAACTACGAGCAGTACTTC
CDR3: CASSQRTGGNYEQYF

size: NA
J: TRBJ2-5
D: NA
V: TRBV6-5
DNA: TGTGCCAGCAGTTACTCGTCAGGGGCGCGGGAGACCCAGTACTTC
CDR3: CASSYSSGARETQYF

size: few
J: TRBJ2-1
D: NA
V: TRBV7-2
DNA: TGTGCCAGCAGCCCGGTGGGGGACTTATCACGGGTGCAGTTCTTC
CDR3: CASSPVGDLSRVQFF

size: NA
J: TRBJ2-7
D: NA
V: TRBV2
DNA: TGTGCCAGCAGGGGCAGGGGGGCCCAGACCTACGAGCAGTACTTC
CDR3: CASRGRGAQTYEQYF

size: NA
J: TRBJ2-2
D: NA
V: TRBV5-6
DNA: TGTGCCAGCAGCTTGATTTCTACCTACACCGGGGAGCTGTTTTTT
CDR3: CASSLISTYTGELFF

size: once
J: TRBJ2-5
D: TRBD2
V: TRBV27
DNA: TGTGCCAGCAGTCTAGCGTTGGGACTAGCGGGGGGGACCCAGTACTTC
CDR3: CASSLALGLAGGTQYF

size: once
J: TRBJ1-5
D: NA
V: TRBV28
DNA: TGTGCCAGCAGTCGGACACCTACCCTTAATCAGCCCCAGCATTTT
CDR3: CASSRTPTLNQPQHF

size: NA
J: TRBJ2-7
D: TRBD1
V: TRBV7-9
DNA: TGTGCCAGCAGCTCCGGGACAGGGGAGATCCAGTACTTC
CDR3: CASSSGTGEIQYF

size: NA
J: TRBJ2-1
D: TRBD1
V: TRBV9
DNA: TGTGCCAGCAGCTCAAGAGGAACAGGGGGCTCCTACAATGAGCAGTTCTTC
CDR3: CASSSRGTGGSYNEQFF

size: NA
J: TRBJ2-1
D: NA
V: TRBV10-3
DNA: TGTGCCATCAGAGCCCAGATGGGGCACAATGAGCAGTTCTTC
CDR3: CAIRAQMGHNEQFF

size: NA
J: TRBJ2-3
D: NA
V: TRBV20-1
DNA: TGCAGTGCTGCGGTCGATACGCAGTATTTT
CDR3: CSAAVDTQYF

size: NA
J: TRBJ1-2
D: NA
V: TRBV5-1
DNA: TGCGCCAGCAGCTTGGTTTCGGACAGTATTTATGGCTACACCTTC
CDR3: CASSLVSDSIYGYTF

size: few
J: TRBJ1-1
D: TRBD1
V: TRBV11-2
DNA: TGTGCCAGCAGCTTCATCCGGGACAGGGAAGCTTTCTTT
CDR3: CASSFIRDREAFF

size: NA
J: TRBJ1-3
D: NA
V: TRBV5-4
DNA: TGTGCCAGCAGCCCGACCGCGGGGAGCTCTGGAAACACCATATATTTT
CDR3: CASSPTAGSSGNTIYF

size: NA
J: TRBJ1-4
D: NA
V: TRBV7-9
DNA: TGTGCCAGCAGCTCTAGACGGGAAGCTAATGAAAAACTGTTTTTT
CDR3: CASSSRREANEKLFF

size: NA
J: TRBJ1-5
D: NA
V: TRBV7-6
DNA: TGTGCCAGCAGCCAAGCGCAGGGGATGCAGCCCCAGCATTTT
CDR3: CASSQAQGMQPQHF

size: NA
J: TRBJ1-1
D: NA
V: TRBV9
DNA: TGTGCCAGCAGCGTTTATCGGGGTGGTATGAACACTGAAGCTTTCTTT
CDR3: CASSVYRGGMNTEAFF

size: NA
J: TRBJ1-6
D: TRBD1
V: TRBV7-2
DNA: TGTGCCAGCAGCCGTCCCGGGACAGGGTCACCCCTCCACTTT
CDR3: CASSRPGTGSPLHF

size: NA
J: TRBJ2-1
D: NA
V: TRBV4-1
DNA: TGCGCCAGCAGCCAAGCAGGGTCTAGGGCCTACAATGAGCAGTTCTTC
CDR3: CASSQAGSRAYNEQFF

size: once
J: TRBJ2-2
D: NA
V: TRBV7-3
DNA: TGTGCCAGCACCCAACCCCGGGACACCTTCACCGGGGAGCTGTTTTTT
CDR3: CASTQPRDTFTGELFF

size: NA
J: TRBJ2-2
D: NA
V: TRBV6-5
DNA: TGTGCCAGCAGTTACTCTGCCGGGATGAGCGCCGGGGAGCTGTTTTTT
CDR3: CASSYSAGMSAGELFF

size: NA
J: TRBJ1-6
D: NA
V: TRBV6-5
DNA: TGTGCCAGCACCAAAAACGGTTATAATTCACCCCTCCACTTT
CDR3: CASTKNGYNSPLHF

size: NA
J: TRBJ2-3
D: TRBD2
V: TRBV6-1
DNA: TGTGCCAGCAGTGAAGTTGGTAGCGGGGGCAGCACAGATACGCAGTATTTT
CDR3: CASSEVGSGGSTDTQYF

size: NA
J: TRBJ1-6
D: TRBD1
V: TRBV2
DNA: TGTGCCAGCAGTGAACCTGGGACAGGGAATTCACCCCTCCACTTT
CDR3: CASSEPGTGNSPLHF

size: NA
J: TRBJ2-3
D: TRBD2
V: TRBV28
DNA: TGTGCCAGCATGGAGCGGGGGCCCCTCACAGATACGCAGTATTTT
CDR3: CASMERGPLTDTQYF